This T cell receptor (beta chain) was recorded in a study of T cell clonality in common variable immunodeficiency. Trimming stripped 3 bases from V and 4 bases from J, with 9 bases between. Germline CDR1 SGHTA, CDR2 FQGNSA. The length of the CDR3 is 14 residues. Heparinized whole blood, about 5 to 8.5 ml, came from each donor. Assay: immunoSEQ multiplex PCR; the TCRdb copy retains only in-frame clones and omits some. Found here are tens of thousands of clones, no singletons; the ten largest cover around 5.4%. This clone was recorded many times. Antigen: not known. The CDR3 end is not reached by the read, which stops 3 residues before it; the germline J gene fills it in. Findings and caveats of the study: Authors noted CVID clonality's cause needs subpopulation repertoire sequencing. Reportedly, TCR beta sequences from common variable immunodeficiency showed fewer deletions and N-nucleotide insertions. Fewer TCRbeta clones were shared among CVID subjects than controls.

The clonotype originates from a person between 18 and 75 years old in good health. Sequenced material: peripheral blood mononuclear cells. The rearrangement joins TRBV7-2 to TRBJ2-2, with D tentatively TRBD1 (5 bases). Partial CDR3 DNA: TGTGCCAGCAGCTTTCAGGGCTCCACCGGGGAG. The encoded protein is CASSFQGSTGE. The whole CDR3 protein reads CASSFQGSTGELFF. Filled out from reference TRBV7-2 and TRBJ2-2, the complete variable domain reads GAGVSQSPSNKVTEKGKDVELRCDPISGHTALYWYRQSLGQGLEFLIYFQGNSAPDKSGLPSDRFSAERTGGSVSTLTIQRTQQEDSAVYLCASSFQGSTGELFFGEGSRLTVL.